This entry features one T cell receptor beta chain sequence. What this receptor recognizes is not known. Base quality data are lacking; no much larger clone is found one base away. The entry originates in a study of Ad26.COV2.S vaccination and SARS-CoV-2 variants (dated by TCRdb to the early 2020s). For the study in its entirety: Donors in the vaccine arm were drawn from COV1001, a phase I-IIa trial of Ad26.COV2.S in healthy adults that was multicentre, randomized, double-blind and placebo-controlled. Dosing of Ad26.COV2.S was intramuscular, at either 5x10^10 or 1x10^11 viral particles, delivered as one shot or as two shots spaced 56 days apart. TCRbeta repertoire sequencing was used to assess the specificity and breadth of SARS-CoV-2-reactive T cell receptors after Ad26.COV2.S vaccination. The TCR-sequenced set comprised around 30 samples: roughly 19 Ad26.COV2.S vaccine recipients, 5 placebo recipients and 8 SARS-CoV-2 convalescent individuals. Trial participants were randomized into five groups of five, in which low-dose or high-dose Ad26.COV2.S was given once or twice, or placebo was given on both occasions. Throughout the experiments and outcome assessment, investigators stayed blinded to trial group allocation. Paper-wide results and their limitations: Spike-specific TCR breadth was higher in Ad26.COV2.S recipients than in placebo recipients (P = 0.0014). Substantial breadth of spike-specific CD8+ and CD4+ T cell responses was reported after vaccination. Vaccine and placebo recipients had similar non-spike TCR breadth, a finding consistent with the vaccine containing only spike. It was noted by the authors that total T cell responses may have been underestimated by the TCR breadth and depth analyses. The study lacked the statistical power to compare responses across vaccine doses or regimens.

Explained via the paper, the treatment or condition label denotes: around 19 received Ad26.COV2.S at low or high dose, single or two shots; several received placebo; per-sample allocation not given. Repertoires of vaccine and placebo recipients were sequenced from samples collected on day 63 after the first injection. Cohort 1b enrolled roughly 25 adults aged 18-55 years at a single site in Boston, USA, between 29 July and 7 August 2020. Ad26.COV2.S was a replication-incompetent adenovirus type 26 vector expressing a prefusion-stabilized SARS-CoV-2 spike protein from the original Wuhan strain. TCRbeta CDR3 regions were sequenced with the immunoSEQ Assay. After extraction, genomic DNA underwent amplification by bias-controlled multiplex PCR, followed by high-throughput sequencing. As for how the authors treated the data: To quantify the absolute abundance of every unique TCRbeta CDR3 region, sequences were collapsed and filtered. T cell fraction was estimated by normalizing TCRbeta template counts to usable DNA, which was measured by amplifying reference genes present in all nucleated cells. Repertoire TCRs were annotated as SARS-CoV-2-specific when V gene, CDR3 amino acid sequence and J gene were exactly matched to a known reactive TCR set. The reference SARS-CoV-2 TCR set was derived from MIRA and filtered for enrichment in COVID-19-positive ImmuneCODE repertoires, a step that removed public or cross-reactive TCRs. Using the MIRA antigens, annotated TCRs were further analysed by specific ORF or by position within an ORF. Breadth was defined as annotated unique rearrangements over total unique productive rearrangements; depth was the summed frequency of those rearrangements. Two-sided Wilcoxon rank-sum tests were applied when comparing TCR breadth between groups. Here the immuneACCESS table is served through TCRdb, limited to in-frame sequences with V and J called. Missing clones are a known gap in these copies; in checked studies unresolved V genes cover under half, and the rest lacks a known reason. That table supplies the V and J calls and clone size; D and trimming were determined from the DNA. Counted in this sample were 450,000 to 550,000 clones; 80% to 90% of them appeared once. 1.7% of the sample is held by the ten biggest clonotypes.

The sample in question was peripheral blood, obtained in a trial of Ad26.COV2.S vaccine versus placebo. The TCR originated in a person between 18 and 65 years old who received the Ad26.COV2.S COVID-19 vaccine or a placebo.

In nucleotides, the sequence is TGTGCCAGCAGTGAAGCGCTCTACGGGACAGGTGTTGGCTATGGCTACACCTTC. It translates as CASSEALYGTGVGYGYTF. Here the chain combines TRBV2 and TRBJ1-2; 8 bases in between match TRBD1. The germline V gene provides CDR1 SNHLY and CDR2 FYNNEI. The germline V and J ends show losses of 0 bases and 4 bases respectively, and no gene match explains 13 bases of the junction. From its cysteine to its phenylalanine, the CDR3 spans 18 amino acids. Only the CDR3 DNA stays, 54 bases, in frame from base 1.